The next 26 T cell receptor beta chains were all read from a single sample in a study of blood T cell repertoires in COVID-19. Clones were sequenced by immunoSEQ multiplex PCR, and TCRdb holds only the in-frame ones, with some missing. This sample has under 200,000 clones; 83% occur once, and the top ten carry roughly 2%. The material sequenced was peripheral blood. The receptors were gathered from a woman of 80 years or more with acute or convalescent COVID-19.

The chain employs TRBV20-1 and TRBJ2-7; tentatively, D is TRBD1 (5 bases). Germline-derived CDR1 and CDR2 are DFQATT and SNEGSKA (reference sequence). Trimming removed 5 bases at V and 3 bases at J, with 8 bases between. The CDR3 is made up of 11 amino acids. DNA for the CDR3: TGCAGTGCTTCAGGGAACTACGAGCAGTACTTC. Its translation is CSASGNYEQYF.

This clone was observed a few times. The chain uses TRBV6-2 or TRBV6-3 and TRBJ2-5, with 8 bases identical to TRBD2. V was clipped by 0 bases and J by 7 bases; unmatched bases: 7. The CDR3 contains 15 residues. The germline CDR1 and CDR2 sequences are MNHEY and SVGEGT. Here the CDR3 reads CASSYSPAGEGTQYF. The CDR3 DNA follows: TGTGCCAGCAGTTACTCCCCAGCGGGAGAAGGGACCCAGTACTTC.

The chain carries TRBV4-1 and TRBJ1-5, with a tentative D call TRBD1 (6 bases). CDR3 length: 13 residues. Trimming cost V 4 bases and J 8 bases, with 12 bases left between them. The V gene's germline CDR1 is MGHRA and CDR2 YSYEKL. The CDR3 region has the DNA TGCGCCAGCAGCCGAACAGGGTTTGAGCCCCAGCATTTT. It translates to CASSRTGFEPQHF.

This chain connects TRBV7-9 to TRBJ1-5; D is possibly TRBD1 (5 bases). CDR3 length: 17 amino acids. Trimming pared 5 bases from V and 4 bases from J, leaving 21 bases between. From germline, CDR1 is SEHNR and CDR2 FQNEAQ (reference sequence). The CDR3 DNA sequence: TGTGCCAGCAGCCCCGGGAGCAGGGCCGCGAGGAATCAGCCCCAGCATTTT. It codes for CASSPGSRAARNQPQHF.

With respect to this clone: At one of its ends the junction is not consistent with the germline gene, which may arise from a read error. V is TRBV6-2 or TRBV6-3 and J is TRBJ1-4, with 9 positions matching TRBD1. Germline CDR1 reads MNHEY; CDR2 reads SVGEGT. The CDR3 spans 15 residues. CDR3 DNA: TGTGCCAGCAGATACTCCGGGACAGGGAATGAAAAACTGTTTTTT. Translated, it gives CASRYSGTGNEKLFF.

The rearrangement links TRBV3-1 (or the pseudogene TRBV3-2) to TRBJ2-3; TRBD2 matches at 12 bases. This CDR3 comprises 16 residues. Trimming cost V 1 base and J 6 bases; bases outside gene matches: 5. CDR1 and CDR2 from the germline V gene are LGHDT and YNNKEL (reference sequence). CDR3 loop: CASSQGRLAGVDTQYF. CDR3 nucleotides: TGTGCCAGCAGCCAAGGTCGACTAGCGGGAGTTGATACGCAGTATTTT.

V and J are TRBV6-2 or TRBV6-3 and TRBJ2-7; 9 bases are a match to TRBD2. V lost 5 bases to trimming and J lost 5 bases; unmatched junction nucleotides: 10. The CDR3 length is 15 residues. The germline CDR1 and CDR2 sequences are MNHEY and SVGEGT. CDR3 amino acids: CASSPGGRGGHEQYF. The CDR3 bases are TGTGCCAGCAGTCCAGGTGGGCGGGGGGGCCACGAGCAGTACTTC.

The gene calls are TRBV7-2 and TRBJ2-7, with D maybe TRBD1 (5 bases). Trimming shortened V by 3 bases and J by 3 bases, and 9 bases separated the two germline ends. The CDR3 contains 13 residues. Germline loops: CDR1 SGHTA, CDR2 FQGNSA. The CDR3 region is CASSFSQGYEQYF. DNA of the CDR3: TGTGCCAGCAGCTTCTCCCAGGGCTACGAGCAGTACTTC.

The genes are TRBV5-6 and TRBJ2-1; 9 bases fit TRBD1. Germline CDR1 SGHDT, CDR2 YYEEEE. This CDR3 region has 16 residues. V lost 4 bases, J lost 4 bases, and 9 bases stayed unmatched. Here the CDR3 reads CASSQVGQGPYNEQFF. The CDR3 DNA reads as TGTGCCAGCAGCCAGGTGGGACAGGGACCTTACAATGAGCAGTTCTTC.

The V gene is TRBV27, the J gene TRBJ1-1, with 7 bases fitting TRBD1. Trimming took 2 bases from V and 5 from J; bases not matched to a gene: 5. Germline V gene data show CDR1 as MNHEY and CDR2 as SMNVEV (reference sequence). The CDR3 runs to 14 residues. The CDR3 coding sequence is TGTGCCAGCAGTTTACTCAGGGGGAGAACTGAAGCTTTCTTT. It specifies CASSLLRGRTEAFF.

The chain employs TRBV27 and TRBJ1-1; the D is unclear. Trimming took 3 bases from V and 3 from J, leaving 8 bases between them. The CDR3 spans 13 residues. The germline V gene has CDR1 MNHEY and CDR2 SMNVEV (reference sequence). CDR3 sequence: CASSLGHHTEAFF. The CDR3 DNA follows: TGTGCCAGCAGTTTGGGCCACCACACTGAAGCTTTCTTT.

The chain uses TRBV9 and TRBJ2-1, with a possible D match to TRBD1 (6 bases). V was shortened by 3 bases and J by 1 base, with 11 bases between the two germline ends. The CDR3 is 15 residues long. Germline V gene sequence: CDR1 SGDLS, CDR2 YYNGEE. CDR3 DNA sequence: TGTGCCAGCAGCGCCCCCGGGACATCCTACAATGAGCAGTTCTTC. The encoded protein is CASSAPGTSYNEQFF.

J is TRBJ2-3 and V is TRBV6-4; weak D call: TRBD1 (6 bases). The CDR3 runs to 14 residues. Trimming cost V 4 bases and J 5 bases, with 13 bases left between them. Germline V CDR1 and CDR2: MRHNA, SNTAGT. The CDR3 nucleotides read TGTGCCAGCAGTGCCCTAAACAGGGTAGATACGCAGTATTTT. It translates to CASSALNRVDTQYF.

The chain uses TRBV9 and TRBJ1-3, with 10 bases identical to TRBD1. Trimming at V came to 0 bases and at J to 1 base, leaving 4 bases not matched to a gene. This CDR3 has 17 amino acids. CDR1 is SGDLS and CDR2 is YYNGEE in the germline V gene. The CDR3 reads CASSVAGQGRSGNTIYF. CDR3 sequence (DNA): TGTGCCAGCAGCGTAGCGGGACAGGGGAGGTCTGGAAACACCATATATTTT.

V gene TRBV10-3 combines with J gene TRBJ2-1; 10 bases are a match to TRBD2. This CDR3 is 14 amino acids long. V lost 7 bases and J lost 8; bases outside the gene matches: 8. Germline-derived CDR1 and CDR2 are ENHRY and SYGVKD. The CDR3 coding sequence is TGTGCCATCAAGGCTAGCGGGAGCTGGTATGAGCAGTTCTTC. Protein: CAIKASGSWYEQFF.

This chain uses TRBV4-3 with TRBJ2-3; TRBD2 might be the D (6 bases). Germline values: CDR1 LGHNA, CDR2 YSLEER. Trimming took off 3 bases at V and 4 bases at J, with 17 bases between the two ends. CDR3 size: 16 residues. The CDR3 DNA sequence: TGCGCCAGCAGCCACCAGACTAGTAAGGGTGCAGATACGCAGTATTTT. Amino acids: CASSHQTSKGADTQYF.

The CDR3 loop is CASRSGGFQETQYF. In DNA, the CDR3 is TGCGCCAGCAGGTCAGGGGGGTTCCAAGAGACCCAGTACTTC. The rearrangement uses TRBV10-2 and TRBJ2-5, with D possibly matching TRBD1 (7 bases). Germline-derived CDR1 and CDR2 are WSHSY and SAAADI. The CDR3 totals 14 residues. The germline V and J ends were trimmed by 6 bases and 1 base, with 12 bases remaining between them.

V and J are TRBV6-5 and TRBJ1-1; TRBD1 is a possible D gene (5 bases). Germline V gene data show CDR1 as MNHEY and CDR2 as SVGAGI. The CDR3 consists of 15 residues. V lost 7 bases and J 1 base, leaving 16 bases between the germline ends. The CDR3 nucleotides read TGTGCCAGCAATTGGGGGGATTTCCAGAACACTGAAGCTTTCTTT. As protein: CASNWGDFQNTEAFF.

V gene TRBV11-2 combines with J gene TRBJ2-5, with D tentatively TRBD2 (6 bases). This CDR3 comprises 14 residues. V lost 4 bases and J lost 5, with 14 bases in between. Per the germline V gene, CDR1 is SGHAT and CDR2 is FQNNGV. CDR3 region: CASSSLAGLETQYF. The CDR3 DNA reads TGTGCCAGCAGCTCACTCGCGGGGCTTGAGACCCAGTACTTC.

V gene TRBV21-1 combines with J gene TRBJ2-7; the table's D gene call, TRBD2, was not cross checked with the DNA. TRBV21-1 is an annotated pseudogene. The CDR3 covers 13 residues. The CDR3 nucleotides read TGTGCCAGCAGCCTGCGGGACGTGGGCGAGCAGTACTTC. Translated, it gives CASSLRDVGEQYF.

The rearrangement joins TRBV27 to TRBJ2-3; 15 bases fit TRBD2. The CDR3 has 20 residues. Unmatched junction bases numbered 10, after V lost 2 bases and J lost 1 base. CDR1 is MNHEY and CDR2 is SMNVEV in the germline V gene (reference sequence). This CDR3 is CASSLLGGLAGGGGTDTQYF. The CDR3 coding sequence is TGTGCCAGCAGTTTACTCGGGGGACTAGCGGGAGGAGGGGGCACAGATACGCAGTATTTT.

The chain combines TRBV28 with TRBJ1-4; 9 bases are shared with TRBD1. The CDR3 consists of 15 residues. Germline CDR1 reads MDHEN; CDR2 reads SYDVKM. With 3 bases clipped from V and 7 bases from J, the junction kept 6 bases outside the gene matches. The CDR3 region has the DNA TGTGCCAGCAGTTTCTCCGGGACAGGGAGTGAAAAACTGTTTTTT. It is translated as CASSFSGTGSEKLFF. The complete variable domain, with remaining parts taken from reference TRBV28 and TRBJ1-4, reads DVKVTQSSRYLVKRTGEKVFLECVQDMDHENMFWYRQDPGLGLRLIYFSYDVKMKEKGDIPEGYSVSREKKERFSLILESASTNQTSMYLCASSFSGTGSEKLFFGSGTQLSVL.

Only one count was recorded for this clone. CDR3 nucleotide sequence: TGTGCCAGCAGCTTAGATATTAACGAGCAGTACTTC. This encodes CASSLDINEQYF. The gene calls are TRBV7-2 and TRBJ2-7, with D hard to call. Germline CDR1 is SGHTA and CDR2 is FQGNSA. The CDR3 has 12 amino acids. The V and J ends lost 1 base and 5 bases respectively, with 6 bases between them.

V usage is TRBV4-3 and J usage is TRBJ2-2; 12 bases match TRBD2. CDR1 and CDR2 from the germline V gene are LGHNA and YSLEER. The length of the CDR3 is 17 residues. V trimming: 0 bases; J trimming: 6 bases; junction bases outside the gene matches: 5. This CDR3 reads CASSQEPGLAGSGELFF. The CDR3 coding sequence is TGCGCCAGCAGCCAAGAACCGGGACTAGCGGGCTCCGGGGAGCTGTTTTTT.

The count of this clone is one. The chain links TRBV19 to TRBJ2-3; the match to TRBD1 covers 9 bases. The CDR3 length is 14 residues. Germline V gene data show CDR1 as LNHDA and CDR2 as SQIVND (reference sequence). The J segment lost 5 bases and the V segment lost 10 bases, leaving 10 bases of the junction unmatched. For the CDR3, the DNA is TGTGCCACCCAACCGGGACAGGGAATAGATACGCAGTATTTT. This encodes CATQPGQGIDTQYF.

This chain connects TRBV7-8 to TRBJ2-2; 8 nucleotides line up with TRBD1. The CDR3 sequence is 16 residues long. V was clipped by 2 bases and J by 2 bases; unmatched bases: 4. Germline V lookup: CDR1 SGHVS, CDR2 FQNEAQ. The CDR3 nucleotides are TGTGCCAGCAGCTTACGGACAGGGTCAAACACCGGGGAGCTGTTTTTT. Translation gives CASSLRTGSNTGELFF.